The 20 T cell receptor beta chains in this list originate from one sample, sequenced in a study of blood T cell repertoires in COVID-19. Some clones are missing from TCRdb's copy, which holds only in-frame ones; the method was immunoSEQ multiplex PCR. The sample comprises about 400,000 clones, approximately 91% of which are singletons, and roughly 2% rests with the top ten. The sample taken for sequencing was PBMCs or T cells enriched from blood (not recorded which). Receptor source: a middle-aged woman with acute COVID-19.

The chain uses TRBV4-1 and TRBJ1-4; a weak D match, TRBD1 (5 bases). The CDR3 runs to 15 residues. Trimming pared 2 bases from V and 4 bases from J, leaving 11 bases between. CDR1 is MGHRA and CDR2 is YSYEKL in the germline V gene. As DNA, the CDR3 is TGCGCCAGCAGCCAAAGGGGTTACGTTAATGAAAAACTGTTTTTT. It specifies CASSQRGYVNEKLFF.

This sequence joins TRBV15 and TRBJ2-1; TRBD2 is a possible D gene (6 bases). CDR3 length equals 14 residues. Trimming took off 1 base at V and 4 bases at J, with 8 bases between the two ends. Germline V gene sequence: CDR1 LNHNV, CDR2 YYDKDF (reference sequence). CDR3 in amino acids: CATSRGGEYNEQFF. The CDR3 region has the DNA TGTGCCACCAGCAGAGGCGGGGAATACAATGAGCAGTTCTTC.

The J gene is TRBJ1-1, the V gene TRBV5-4; D perhaps matches TRBD1 (6 bases). V was trimmed by 4 bases and J by 2 bases, leaving 15 bases between them. The CDR3 covers 15 residues. Germline V gene data show CDR1 as SGHNT and CDR2 as YYREEE (reference sequence). The CDR3 protein is CASSPGQGLNTEAFF. The CDR3 region has the DNA TGTGCCAGCAGCCCGGGGCAGGGGCTTAACACTGAAGCTTTCTTT.

V and J are TRBV2 and TRBJ2-6; TRBD2 aligns across 12 bases. V was pared by 1 base and J by 0 bases, with 13 bases of the junction left unmatched. Germline V gene data show CDR1 as SNHLY and CDR2 as FYNNEI. This CDR3 comprises 22 residues. The CDR3 loop reads CASSEGIVGLAGPSSGANVLTF. DNA of the CDR3: TGTGCCAGCAGTGAAGGGATAGTGGGACTAGCGGGCCCGAGCTCTGGGGCCAACGTCCTGACTTTC.

This chain connects TRBV19 to TRBJ1-1; D remains unclear. This CDR3 region has 15 residues. V was clipped by 1 base and J by 1 base, with 10 bases between them. CDR1 is LNHDA and CDR2 is SQIVND in the germline V gene (reference sequence). Here the CDR3 reads CASSIGGVQNTEAFF. The CDR3 DNA follows: TGTGCCAGTAGTATAGGCGGGGTACAGAACACTGAAGCTTTCTTT.

This sequence joins TRBV27 and TRBJ1-2, with D perhaps TRBD1 (6 bases). This CDR3 contains 17 residues. Germline values: CDR1 MNHEY, CDR2 SMNVEV (reference sequence). Trimming took 0 bases from V and 3 from J, leaving 17 bases between them. The CDR3 sequence is CASSLSRNRAGDYGYTF. Here the CDR3 DNA reads TGTGCCAGCAGTTTATCCCGAAACAGGGCGGGGGACTATGGCTACACCTTC.

V gene TRBV20-1 combines with J gene TRBJ2-5, with a possible D match to TRBD1 (6 bases). This CDR3 is 12 amino acids long. V lost 3 bases to trimming and J lost 5 bases, with 10 bases between them. Germline V gene sequence: CDR1 DFQATT, CDR2 SNEGSKA (reference sequence). The CDR3 DNA reads TGCAGTGCTAGTGTCGACAGGGAGACCCAGTACTTC. Protein: CSASVDRETQYF.

The chain carries TRBV13 and TRBJ1-3; tentatively, D is TRBD1 (6 bases). Trimming stripped 5 bases from V and 0 bases from J, with 20 bases between. CDR3 length equals 18 residues. Germline values: CDR1 PRHDT, CDR2 FYEKMQ (reference sequence). The CDR3 sequence is CASSRRDTLFSSGNTIYF. Written as DNA, the CDR3 is TGTGCCAGCAGCCGCCGGGACACTCTTTTCTCCTCTGGAAACACCATATATTTT.

This chain connects TRBV18 to TRBJ2-1; 8 positions match TRBD1. Germline assignment: CDR1 KGHSH and CDR2 LQKENI. Trimming at V came to 6 bases and at J to 5 bases, leaving 6 bases not matched to a gene. CDR3 length: 14 amino acids. The CDR3 DNA sequence: TGTGCCAGCTCCCCGGGACAGGCCCACAATGAGCAGTTCTTC. Its translation: CASSPGQAHNEQFF.

The rearrangement joins TRBV30 to TRBJ2-7, with TRBD1 matching 7 bases. The CDR3 consists of 14 residues. V dropped 0 bases and J dropped 5; count of bases not matched to a gene: 7. Germline loops: CDR1 GTSNPN, CDR2 SVGIG (reference sequence). The CDR3 DNA reads TGTGCCTGGAGTGTCCCTGACAGGGACCACGAGCAGTACTTC. Protein product: CAWSVPDRDHEQYF.

The chain is built from TRBV15 and TRBJ2-7; D possibly corresponds to TRBD2 (5 bases). The V gene's germline CDR1 is LNHNV and CDR2 YYDKDF (reference sequence). The CDR3 loop spans 14 amino acids. The V end was cut by 7 bases, the J end by 5 bases, with 18 bases between. CDR3 coding DNA: TGTGCCACCACGGGGAGAGGGTACGCGGACGAGCAGTACTTC. Translating it yields CATTGRGYADEQYF.

J is TRBJ2-5 and V is TRBV5-1; 13 nucleotides align to TRBD2. CDR3 length: 18 amino acids. V lost 5 bases and J lost 2; bases outside the gene matches: 12. Germline CDR1 reads SGHRS; CDR2 reads YFSETQ. CDR3 sequence reads: CASSSGTSGAPGQETQYF. DNA for the CDR3: TGCGCCAGCAGTTCTGGGACTAGCGGGGCCCCCGGGCAAGAGACCCAGTACTTC.

The chain is built from TRBV7-2 and TRBJ1-1; D perhaps matches TRBD1 (5 bases). Trimming removed 5 bases at V and 0 bases at J, with 25 bases between. Germline-derived CDR1 and CDR2 are SGHTA and FQGNSA. This CDR3 is built from 19 residues. CDR3 nucleotide sequence: TGTGCCAGCAGCCCCAATAGAGAGCCAGGGAGGGTTATGAACACTGAAGCTTTCTTT. Protein: CASSPNREPGRVMNTEAFF.

V usage is TRBV15 and J usage is TRBJ1-4; D may be TRBD1 (5 bases). V lost 4 bases and J 1 base, leaving 7 bases between the germline ends. The germline gives CDR1 LNHNV, CDR2 YYDKDF (reference sequence). There are 14 residues in the CDR3. CDR3 DNA sequence: TGTGCCACCAGCACAGGGTTAACTAATGAAAAACTGTTTTTT. Its translation is CATSTGLTNEKLFF.

The CDR3 loop is CASSITTGGSAEAFF. CDR3 bases: TGTGCCAGTAGTATTACGACAGGGGGTAGTGCTGAAGCTTTCTTT. The chain carries TRBV19 and TRBJ1-1; 9 bases line up with TRBD1. The germline V gene encodes CDR1 LNHDA and CDR2 SQIVND (reference sequence). The junction had 8 bases not matched to a gene; V was cut back by 3 bases and J by 6 bases. This CDR3 comprises 15 residues.

The rearrangement joins TRBV10-3 to TRBJ2-3; 8 nucleotides agree with TRBD1. With 2 bases clipped from V and 0 bases from J, the junction kept 7 bases outside the gene matches. This CDR3 has 17 residues. Germline lookup yields CDR1 ENHRY and CDR2 SYGVKD. CDR3 nucleotides: TGTGCCATCAGTGAGAGGTCCAGGACAGGGAGCACAGATACGCAGTATTTT. Translated, it gives CAISERSRTGSTDTQYF.

The V gene is TRBV12-3 or TRBV12-4, the J gene TRBJ1-2; no firm D call. Trimming cost V 3 bases and J 0 bases, with 5 bases left between them. The CDR3 is 13 amino acids. In nucleotides, the CDR3 is TGTGCCAGCAGTTTTAATGCTAACTATGGCTACACCTTC. It translates to CASSFNANYGYTF.

This chain joins TRBV3-1 (or the pseudogene TRBV3-2) and TRBJ1-1; no reliable D call. Germline loops: CDR1 LGHDT, CDR2 YNNKEL (reference sequence). The CDR3 is 12 amino acids. The ends were cut back, 1 base at V and 10 bases at J, with 10 bases in the middle. The CDR3 sequence is CASSQAARGAFF. In nucleotides, the CDR3 is TGTGCCAGCAGCCAAGCGGCTCGCGGAGCTTTCTTT.

This sequence joins TRBV9 and TRBJ2-3, with a possible D match to TRBD2 (5 bases). The V end was cut by 4 bases, the J end by 4 bases, with 7 bases between. The germline CDR1 and CDR2 sequences are SGDLS and YYNGEE. The CDR3 has 12 amino acids. The CDR3 DNA reads as TGTGCCAGCAGCCGGGGAGCAGATACGCAGTATTTT. Translated, it gives CASSRGADTQYF.

The rearrangement links TRBV5-1 to TRBJ1-2; maybe TRBD1 (5 bases). CDR1 is SGHRS and CDR2 is YFSETQ in the germline V gene. V lost 4 bases to trimming and J lost 4 bases, with 17 bases between them. The CDR3 covers 15 residues. The CDR3 nucleotides are TGCGCCAGCAGCCCCGAGACGGGGGGAGTCTATGGCTACACCTTC. Amino acid sequence: CASSPETGGVYGYTF.